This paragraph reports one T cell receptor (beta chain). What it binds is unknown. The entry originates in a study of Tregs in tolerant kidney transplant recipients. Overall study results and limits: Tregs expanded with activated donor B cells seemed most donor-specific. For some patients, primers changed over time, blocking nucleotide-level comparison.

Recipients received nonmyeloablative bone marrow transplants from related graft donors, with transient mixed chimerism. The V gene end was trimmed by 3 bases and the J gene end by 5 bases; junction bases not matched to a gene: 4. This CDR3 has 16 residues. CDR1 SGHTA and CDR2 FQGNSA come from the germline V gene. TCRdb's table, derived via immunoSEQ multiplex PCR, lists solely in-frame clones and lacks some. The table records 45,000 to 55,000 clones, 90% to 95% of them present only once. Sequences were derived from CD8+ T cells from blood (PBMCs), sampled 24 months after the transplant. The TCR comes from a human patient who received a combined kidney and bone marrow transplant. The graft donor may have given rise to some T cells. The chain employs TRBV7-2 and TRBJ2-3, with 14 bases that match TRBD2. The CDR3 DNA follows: TGTGCCAGCAGCTTGACTAGCGGGGGGGTTTTAGATACGCAGTATTTT. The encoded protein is CASSLTSGGVLDTQYF.